Shown below are 5 T cell receptor beta chains from a single sample sequenced in a study of T cells in Graves' hyperthyroidism and ophthalmopathy. There were TCR beta CDR3 regions amplified from RNA transcripts. The TCR CDR3 first-round RT-PCR relied on the HTBI primer set. TCRdb re-called the multiplex PCR reads with MiXCR, one entry per CDR3 protein. The sample lists about 200,000 distinct CDR3 sequences, roughly a sixth occurring once. The sequencing input was blood. The receptors derive from a woman aged 45-65 years with Graves' hyperthyroidism.

This clonotype was detected ten times or more. V and J are TRBV5-1 and TRBJ1-4, with D unclear. From germline, CDR1 is SGHRS and CDR2 YFSETQ. This CDR3 comprises 14 residues. V gave up 2 bases and J gave up 4 bases, with 9 bases separating them. The CDR3 nucleotides read TGCGCCAGCAGCTTACGGTCCAGTAATGAAAAACTGTTTTTT. Translation gives CASSLRSSNEKLFF.

The genes are TRBV5-1 and TRBJ1-1; D uncertain. CDR1 is SGHRS, CDR2 YFSETQ, per germline. Deletions cut 0 bases from V and 0 bases from J, with 12 bases between. The CDR3 runs to 16 residues. Here the CDR3 DNA reads TGCGCCAGCAGCTTGGGATACACAGCGATGAACACTGAAGCTTTCTTT. Its translation is CASSLGYTAMNTEAFF.

This clonotype was detected many times. The chain employs TRBV11-2 and TRBJ1-3; D call uncertain. The CDR3 spans 15 residues. Germline V CDR1 and CDR2: SGHAT, FQNNGV. Trimming took 4 bases from V and 8 from J, leaving 18 bases between them. The CDR3 DNA follows: TGTGCCAGCAGCTCTGATCCCCCATTTCGGCACACCATATATTTT. It yields the protein CASSSDPPFRHTIYF.

Only one count was recorded for this clonotype. This chain joins TRBV28 and TRBJ1-5; D unresolved. Between the trimmed V and J ends, which lost 6 bases and 8 bases, there was a span of 11 bases. This CDR3 spans 12 amino acids. Germline V CDR1 and CDR2: MDHEN, SYDVKM. DNA of the CDR3: TGTGCCAGCAGCCACATTTCGGAGCCCCAGCATTTT. This encodes CASSHISEPQHF.

The chain recombines TRBV6-1 with TRBJ1-4, with D possibly being TRBD1 (5 bases). The germline gives CDR1 MNHNS, CDR2 SASEGT. The CDR3 totals 11 residues. The CDR3 bases are TGTGCGAGTGGGGGGGACGAAAAACTGTTTTTT. It specifies CASGGDEKLFF.